Following are 19 T cell receptor beta chains from one sample sequenced in a study of CD8+ T cells in alopecia areata. cDNA prepared by RNA extraction and subsequent reverse transcription served as the template for sequencing. The repertoire was sequenced with immunoSEQ multiplex PCR; TCRdb's copy has only in-frame clones and lacks some. The data hold 80,000 or so clones, with around 61% observed a single time. Treatment here: oral pan-JAK inhibitor, 5-10 mg twice daily. Sequencing used CD8+ T cells sorted from blood, obtained at week 24, from a patient treated with tofacitinib. These receptors all come from a human donor with alopecia areata.

This clone was counted only a few times. The chain links TRBV5-1 to TRBJ2-7, with a possible D match to TRBD2 (5 bases). The CDR3 consists of 14 residues. The V gene's germline CDR1 is SGHRS and CDR2 YFSETQ. V was clipped by 4 bases and J by 4 bases, with 15 bases between them. The CDR3 sequence is CASSVDGERYEQYF. CDR3 sequence (DNA): TGCGCCAGCAGCGTCGATGGGGAGCGGTACGAGCAGTACTTC. The whole variable domain, filled in from reference TRBV5-1 and TRBJ2-7, reads KAGVTQTPRYLIKTRGQQVTLSCSPISGHRSVSWYQQTPGQGLQFLFEYFSETQRNKGNFPGRFSGRQFSNSRSEMNVSTLELGDSALYLCASSVDGERYEQYFGPGTRLTVT.

The chain is built from TRBV4-1 and TRBJ2-3, with unresolved D. The CDR3 has 16 amino acids. Trimming shortened V by 4 bases and J by 2 bases, and 16 bases separated the two germline ends. Germline lookup yields CDR1 MGHRA and CDR2 YSYEKL. The CDR3 protein is CASSPQEAEDTDTQYF. The CDR3 DNA reads TGCGCCAGCAGCCCCCAGGAAGCAGAGGACACAGATACGCAGTATTTT.

The genes are TRBV2 and TRBJ2-7; the match to TRBD1 covers 7 bases. CDR1 SNHLY and CDR2 FYNNEI come from the germline V gene. J gave up 4 bases and V 6 bases, and 6 bases lay outside the gene matches. This CDR3 contains 13 residues. The CDR3 DNA sequence: TGTGCCAGCAGACAGGACAGGCGGTACGAGCAGTACTTC. The encoded protein is CASRQDRRYEQYF.

CDR3 in amino acids: CAIRETGEAFF. DNA of the CDR3: TGTGCCATCCGGGAGACAGGTGAAGCTTTCTTT. This sequence joins TRBV10-3 and TRBJ1-1, with D maybe TRBD1 (6 bases). CDR3 length: 11 residues. From germline, CDR1 is ENHRY and CDR2 SYGVKD. Trimming took 8 bases from V and 7 from J, leaving 11 bases between them.

The chain joins TRBV11-2 to TRBJ2-2; D tentatively reads TRBD1 or TRBD2 (6 bases each). Germline CDR1 reads SGHAT; CDR2 reads FQNNGV. The CDR3 extends over 15 amino acids. V gave up 6 bases and J gave up 5 bases, with 16 bases separating them. The CDR3, as DNA: TGTGCCAGCAGGCATAACGGGGGCGCGACCGGGGAGCTGTTTTTT. Its translation: CASRHNGGATGELFF. Using reference TRBV11-2 and TRBJ2-2 for the parts outside the CDR3, the full variable domain is EAGVAQSPRYKIIEKRQSVAFWCNPISGHATLYWYQQILGQGPKLLIQFQNNGVVDDSQLPKDRFSAERLKGVDSTLKIQPAKLEDSAVYLCASRHNGGATGELFFGEGSRLTVL.

The chain employs TRBV30 and TRBJ2-7; D may be TRBD1 (6 bases). Germline V gene data show CDR1 as GTSNPN and CDR2 as SVGIG (reference sequence). Trimming shortened V by 3 bases and J by 6 bases, and 18 bases separated the two germline ends. The CDR3 consists of 14 residues. The CDR3 bases are TGTGCCTGGAGAACCAGGGACATCTTAGGCGAGCAGTACTTC. It yields the protein CAWRTRDILGEQYF.

This rearrangement joins TRBV30 to TRBJ2-7; D is possibly TRBD1 (5 bases). The CDR3 sequence is 13 residues long. V shed 4 bases and J shed 5 bases, with 15 bases lying between them. CDR1 GTSNPN and CDR2 SVGIG come from the germline V gene (reference sequence). As DNA, the CDR3 is TGTGCCTGGACAACCTGGCAGGGAAACGAGCAGTACTTC. Protein product: CAWTTWQGNEQYF.

V gene TRBV19 combines with J gene TRBJ2-7; D ambiguous. This CDR3 is built from 15 residues. Per germline, CDR1 LNHDA and CDR2 SQIVND (reference sequence). V was clipped by 2 bases and J by 0 bases, with 11 bases between them. The DNA for the CDR3 is TGTGCCAGTAGTATAACCCCTCCCGGCTCCTACGAGCAGTACTTC. It translates to CASSITPPGSYEQYF. Based on the CDR3 plus reference TRBV19 and TRBJ2-7, the full variable domain is DGGITQSPKYLFRKEGQNVTLSCEQNLNHDAMYWYRQDPGQGLRLIYYSQIVNDFQKGDIAEGYSVSREKKESFPLTVTSAQKNPTAFYLCASSITPPGSYEQYFGPGTRLTVT.

In its sample, this clone was seen once. This chain links TRBV6-6 with TRBJ2-7; D ambiguous. CDR3 length: 13 residues. Germline CDR1 is MNHNY and CDR2 is SVGAGI (reference sequence). With 2 bases removed from V and 5 bases from J, the gap between germline ends came to 10 bases. The CDR3 DNA follows: TGTGCCAGCAGTTACGGGGTAAGGGACGAGCAGTACTTC. This encodes CASSYGVRDEQYF.

This clone was counted between two and nine times. This chain connects TRBV4-3 to TRBJ2-5; D gene unclear. The V gene's germline CDR1 is LGHNA and CDR2 YSLEER. The CDR3 is 15 amino acids. V gave up 0 bases and J gave up 2 bases, with 10 bases separating them. CDR3: CASSQDSDRQETQYF. Here the CDR3 DNA reads TGCGCCAGCAGCCAAGATTCCGATAGGCAAGAGACCCAGTACTTC.

This chain connects TRBV4-2 to TRBJ2-3, with 7 bases identical to TRBD2. J was trimmed by 2 bases and V by 1 base; bases with no gene match: 9. This CDR3 has 17 amino acids. Germline lookup yields CDR1 LGHNA and CDR2 YNFKEQ. CDR3 sequence: CASSQADAGVNTDTQYF. The CDR3 nucleotides read TGTGCCAGCAGCCAAGCGGACGCGGGGGTAAACACAGATACGCAGTATTTT.

This clone was counted at least ten times. The chain carries TRBV7-8 and TRBJ2-7, with 9 bases that match TRBD2. The ends lost 1 base at V and 0 bases at J; junction bases unmatched: 4. The CDR3 sequence is 16 residues long. Germline CDR1 SGHVS, CDR2 FQNEAQ. CDR3 loop: CASSLVASGISYEQYF. The CDR3 region has the DNA TGTGCCAGCAGCTTAGTGGCTAGCGGGATCTCCTACGAGCAGTACTTC.

This clone appeared once. This chain connects TRBV30 to TRBJ2-1, with D possibly being TRBD1 or TRBD2 (5 bases each). The germline V gene encodes CDR1 GTSNPN and CDR2 SVGIG (reference sequence). The CDR3 spans 11 residues. V lost 6 bases and J lost 9, with 12 bases in between. CDR3: CACLGDREQFF. CDR3 coding DNA: TGTGCCTGCCTGGGGGATCGTGAGCAGTTCTTC.

Only a few counts were recorded for this clone. The rearrangement joins TRBV4-1 to TRBJ2-1, with D hard to call. The ends were cut back, 0 bases at V and 10 bases at J, with 13 bases in the middle. The CDR3 extends over 14 amino acids. Germline CDR1 is MGHRA and CDR2 is YSYEKL. The CDR3 sequence: CASSQDYGPDEQFF. CDR3 coding DNA: TGCGCCAGCAGCCAAGATTACGGGCCAGACGAGCAGTTCTTC.

In its sample, this clone was seen once. The V call is TRBV4-3, the J call TRBJ2-1; the D gene is possibly TRBD1 (5 bases). The CDR3 has 15 residues. Deletions cut 4 bases from V and 5 bases from J, with 15 bases between. The germline V gene encodes CDR1 LGHNA and CDR2 YSLEER. The CDR3 coding sequence is TGCGCCAGCAGCCGGGGCGGCTATGGTCACAATGAGCAGTTCTTC. It yields the protein CASSRGGYGHNEQFF.

The chain employs TRBV9 and TRBJ1-6; perhaps TRBD1 as D (5 bases). V was cut by 3 bases and J by 6 bases, with 10 bases left in between. In germline, CDR1 is SGDLS, CDR2 YYNGEE. The CDR3 sequence is 14 residues long. CDR3 residues: CASSDPGTNSPLHF. The DNA for the CDR3 is TGTGCCAGCAGCGATCCGGGGACTAATTCACCCCTCCACTTT.

This clone was recorded a few times. The V gene is TRBV4-2, the J gene TRBJ2-7; D ambiguous. The V and J ends lost 0 bases and 0 bases respectively, with 12 bases between them. CDR3 length equals 16 residues. The V gene's germline CDR1 is LGHNA and CDR2 YNFKEQ. In nucleotides, the CDR3 is TGTGCCAGCAGCCAAGATCGAGCAGCGCCCTCCTACGAGCAGTACTTC. Protein product: CASSQDRAAPSYEQYF.

The chain has TRBV4-3 and TRBJ2-3; 8 bases line up with TRBD2. Germline trimming cut 0 bases from V and 3 bases from J; bases unmatched to any gene: 5. Germline V gene data show CDR1 as LGHNA and CDR2 as YSLEER. This CDR3 region has 16 residues. Here the CDR3 reads CASSQDQRGITDTQYF. In nucleotides, the CDR3 is TGCGCCAGCAGCCAAGATCAGCGGGGGATTACAGATACGCAGTATTTT.

This chain connects TRBV29-1 to TRBJ2-5, with 8 bases identical to TRBD2. The CDR3 loop spans 22 amino acids. Germline V gives CDR1 SQVTM, CDR2 ANQGSEA. The V gene end was trimmed by 2 bases and the J gene end by 5 bases; junction bases not matched to a gene: 31. DNA of the CDR3: TGCAGCGTTGAATTCTCGGGTTATGAGACGGGAGGACTAGCCCGCCGGTGGGAGACCCAGTACTTC. This translates into CSVEFSGYETGGLARRWETQYF.